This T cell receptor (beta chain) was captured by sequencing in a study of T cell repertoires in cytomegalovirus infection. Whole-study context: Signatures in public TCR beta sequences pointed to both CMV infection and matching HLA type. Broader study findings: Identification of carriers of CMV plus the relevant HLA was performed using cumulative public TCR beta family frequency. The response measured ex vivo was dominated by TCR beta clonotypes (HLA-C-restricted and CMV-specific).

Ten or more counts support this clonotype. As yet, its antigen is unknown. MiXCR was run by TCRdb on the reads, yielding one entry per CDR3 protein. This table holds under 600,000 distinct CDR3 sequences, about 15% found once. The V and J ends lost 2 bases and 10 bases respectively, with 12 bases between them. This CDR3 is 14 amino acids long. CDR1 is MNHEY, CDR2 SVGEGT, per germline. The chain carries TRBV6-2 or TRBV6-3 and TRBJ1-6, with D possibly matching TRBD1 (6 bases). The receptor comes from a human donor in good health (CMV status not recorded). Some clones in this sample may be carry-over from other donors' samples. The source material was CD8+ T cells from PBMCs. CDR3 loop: CASSYGTGISPLHF. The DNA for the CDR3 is TGTGCCAGCAGTTACGGTACAGGGATCTCACCCCTCCACTTT.